The T cell receptor beta chain under discussion was sequenced for a study of tumor-infiltrating lymphocytes in primary liver carcinoma. On the study more broadly: Roughly 3.5 to 7.5 million productive TCRbeta reads were obtained per sample, with similar numbers across tissue types.

Study-wide results and caveats: Among top clones, only about 7-25% appeared in all five tumor regions. Overlap between tumor regions exceeded overlap of tumor with adjacent tissue or blood.

Reverse transcription of 500 ng total RNA with a constant-region primer produced TCR beta cDNA. Three nested multiplex PCR rounds, a slightly modified ARM-PCR, produced the libraries for TCR beta. Each of the first two PCR rounds ran approximately 9 cycles with TRBV1-TRBV30 forward and C-beta reverse primers. In TCRdb, the multiplex PCR reads were re-called with MiXCR into one record per CDR3 protein. The sample carries 40,000 to 50,000 distinct CDR3 sequences, about 68% recorded once. Co-extraction yielded RNA and DNA from approximately 22-30 mg of unsorted bulk tissue. From germline, CDR1 is SGHAT and CDR2 FQNNGV. The CDR3 is 14 residues long. As for this clonotype: Its antigen remains unidentified. Compared with germline, one end of the junction differs, possibly owing to a read error.

This sequence joins TRBV11-2 and TRBJ2-7; no clear D. The sequenced sample consisted of liver tumor tissue from sampling region 3. The sample's subset: tumor region T3, left-lateral pole. The sequence derives from a middle-aged man with primary liver carcinoma and hepatitis B virus infection. The CDR3 here is CANSLTDGAYKQYF. The CDR3 DNA reads as TGTGCCAACAGCCTAACCGACGGAGCATACAAGCAGTACTTC.